The next 27 T cell receptor beta chains were all read from a single sample in a study of shared clonotypes between healthy human individuals. Here immunoSEQ multiplex PCR was the method, and the copy in TCRdb shows in-frame clones only, minus some. The table has about 520,000 clones, approximately 84% seen once. The sample was PBMCs. These receptors were obtained from a woman between 40 and 50 years old in good health. Some clones in this sample may be carry-over from other donors' samples.

A word on this clone: Given a far larger clone just one base away, this is likely a sequencing read error. The V and J genes are TRBV28 and TRBJ2-5, with 8 bases lining up with TRBD1. The CDR3 sequence is 13 residues long. Germline V gene sequence: CDR1 MDHEN, CDR2 SYDVKM. Here the CDR3 reads CACRRQGWETQYF. The CDR3 DNA reads TGTGCCTGCAGGAGACAGGGGTGGGAGACCCAGTACTTC.

The count of this clone is one. The chain links TRBV29-1 to TRBJ1-4; D not resolved. Germline V gives CDR1 SQVTM, CDR2 ANQGSEA. V lost 7 bases and J 8 bases, leaving 17 bases between the germline ends. The CDR3 covers 13 residues. CDR3 bases: TGCAGCGCTGCGCCGGACGGCTCAGAAAAACTGTTTTTT. It is translated as CSAAPDGSEKLFF.

The chain employs TRBV19 and TRBJ2-7; 8 bases fit TRBD1. The CDR3 length is 19 residues. Germline CDR1 reads LNHDA; CDR2 reads SQIVND (reference sequence). J lost 6 bases, V lost 2 bases, and 21 bases had no gene match. CDR3 nucleotides: TGTGCCAGTAGTATATGGGCAGGGGGCGTTTTCAGCGAGAGTTCCGAGCAGTACTTC. Protein: CASSIWAGGVFSESSEQYF.

The table lists this clone with a few counts. This rearrangement joins TRBV4-1 to TRBJ1-2; the D gene is possibly TRBD1 (5 bases). Germline V gene data show CDR1 as MGHRA and CDR2 as YSYEKL. V lost 0 bases to trimming and J lost 8 bases, with 10 bases between them. The CDR3 contains 13 residues. For the CDR3, the DNA is TGCGCCAGCAGCCAAGACAGGGAGGGCGGCTACACCTTC. This gives the protein CASSQDREGGYTF.

This clone has a single count. The V gene is TRBV2, the J gene TRBJ2-3, with 8 bases matching TRBD2. The CDR3 spans 14 residues. CDR1 is SNHLY, CDR2 FYNNEI, per germline. Trimming at V came to 4 bases and at J to 4 bases, leaving 4 bases not matched to a gene. CDR3 loop: CASSVGRGADTQYF. The CDR3 nucleotides read TGTGCCAGCAGTGTCGGGAGGGGCGCAGATACGCAGTATTTT.

In regard to this clone: This likely reflects a read error, since a far larger clone is one base away. This sequence joins TRBV28 and TRBJ2-7; D is perhaps TRBD1 (7 bases). Deletions cut 7 bases from V and 7 bases from J, with 17 bases between. This CDR3 spans 13 amino acids. Germline V lookup: CDR1 MDHEN, CDR2 SYDVKM. Here the CDR3 DNA reads TGTGCCAGCAACTACCCACAGGGGAGGGAGCAGTACTTC. Its translation: CASNYPQGREQYF.

The chain links TRBV10-1 to TRBJ2-1, with 11 bases aligning to TRBD2. Germline CDR1 is WNHNN and CDR2 is SYGVQD (reference sequence). The CDR3 extends over 16 amino acids. The J segment lost 7 bases and the V segment lost 3 bases, leaving 8 bases of the junction unmatched. CDR3 region: CASSDFGTSGPNEQFF. The CDR3 nucleotides are TGCGCCAGCAGTGATTTCGGGACTAGCGGCCCAAATGAGCAGTTCTTC.

On this clone: It is likely a read error: a sequence one base away is far more abundant. Additional DNA sequences in this sample encode the identical CDR3. This chain joins TRBV5-6 and TRBJ2-3; D uncertain. Per the germline V gene, CDR1 is SGHDT and CDR2 is YYEEEE. Trimming left V 3 bases short and J 6 bases short, with 14 bases between. The CDR3 is 14 amino acids. Written as DNA, the CDR3 is TGTGCCAGCAGCTGGGCTGGAGTCCCGGATACGCAGTATTTT. This encodes CASSWAGVPDTQYF.

This chain uses TRBV18 with TRBJ1-2, with 9 bases that match TRBD1. Germline V gene data show CDR1 as KGHSH and CDR2 as LQKENI. Trimming removed 2 bases from V and 4 bases from J; junction bases left unmatched: 2. This CDR3 is built from 14 residues. CDR3 nucleotides: TGTGCCAGCTCACCAACGACAGGGGGCTATGGCTACACCTTC. Translating gives CASSPTTGGYGYTF.

The rearrangement uses TRBV7-9 and TRBJ1-4; D perhaps matches TRBD1 (5 bases). This CDR3 is built from 14 residues. V was pared by 3 bases and J by 0 bases, with 5 bases between. The germline V gene encodes CDR1 SEHNR and CDR2 FQNEAQ (reference sequence). CDR3 protein: CASSLTATNEKLFF. Here the CDR3 DNA reads TGTGCCAGCAGCTTGACAGCAACTAATGAAAAACTGTTTTTT.

As to this clone: A far larger clone is just one base off, so this is likely a read error. Different DNA sequences within this sample yield the same CDR3. The chain joins TRBV6-5 to TRBJ2-7; D is possibly TRBD1 (6 bases). The length of the CDR3 is 16 residues. In germline, CDR1 is MNHEY, CDR2 SVGAGI. The germline V and J ends were trimmed by 0 bases and 5 bases, with 17 bases remaining between them. The CDR3 protein is CASSYSPGTGLDEQYF. The CDR3 DNA sequence: TGTGCCAGCAGTTACTCTCCCGGTACAGGGCTTGACGAGCAGTACTTC.

CDR3 in amino acids: CASSKGRVNTEAFF. CDR3 in DNA: TGCGCCAGCAGCAAGGGACGAGTTAACACTGAAGCTTTCTTT. This sequence joins TRBV5-1 and TRBJ1-1, with D perhaps TRBD1 (5 bases). Germline lookup yields CDR1 SGHRS and CDR2 YFSETQ. The CDR3 covers 14 residues. Trimming stripped 4 bases from V and 2 bases from J, with 12 bases between.

The rearrangement links TRBV5-1 to TRBJ2-1; TRBD2 matches at 11 bases. V trimming: 4 bases; J trimming: 4 bases; junction bases outside the gene matches: 10. The CDR3 spans 17 residues. Germline CDR1 and CDR2: SGHRS and YFSETQ. The CDR3 nucleotides read TGCGCCAGCAGCATCACGGGACTAGCGGAAAGATACAATGAGCAGTTCTTC. Protein sequence: CASSITGLAERYNEQFF.

This clone was detected once. A far larger clone is off by one base, so a read error is likely. The chain carries TRBV2 and TRBJ2-5; D is possibly TRBD1 or TRBD2 (5 bases each). Trimming took off 8 bases at V and 1 base at J, with 5 bases between the two ends. The germline gives CDR1 SNHLY, CDR2 FYNNEI. This CDR3 spans 11 amino acids. The CDR3 here is CASGGQETQYF. DNA of the CDR3: TGTGCCAGCGGGGGCCAAGAGACCCAGTACTTC. The full variable domain, rest sourced from reference TRBV2 and TRBJ2-5, is EPEVTQTPSHQVTQMGQEVILRCVPISNHLYFYWYRQILGQKVEFLVSFYNNEISEKSEIFDDQFSVERPDGSNFTLKIRSTKLEDSAMYFCASGGQETQYFGPGTRLLVL.

V is TRBV7-9 and J is TRBJ2-7, with D perhaps TRBD2 (5 bases). Germline CDR1 reads SEHNR; CDR2 reads FQNEAQ (reference sequence). The ends were cut back, 1 base at V and 7 bases at J, with 11 bases in the middle. The CDR3 loop spans 13 amino acids. Here the CDR3 DNA reads TGTGCCAGCAGCTTAGACATCCGAGGGGAGCAGTACTTC. Translating it yields CASSLDIRGEQYF.

The chain joins TRBV5-1 to TRBJ2-3; TRBD2 aligns across 14 bases. The V gene's germline CDR1 is SGHRS and CDR2 YFSETQ. The CDR3 contains 18 residues. Germline trimming cut 4 bases from V and 1 base from J; bases unmatched to any gene: 8. The CDR3 loop is CASSPGLAGGFGTDTQYF. The CDR3 DNA reads TGCGCCAGCAGCCCAGGACTAGCGGGAGGTTTTGGCACAGATACGCAGTATTTT.

The table lists this clone with a count of one. The chain carries TRBV5-4 and TRBJ2-3; no reliable D call. CDR1 SGHNT and CDR2 YYREEE come from the germline V gene (reference sequence). Trimming took 0 bases from V and 4 from J, leaving 6 bases between them. CDR3 length equals 13 residues. In DNA, the CDR3 is TGTGCCAGCAGCTTGGAAGGCGCAGATACGCAGTATTTT. Protein: CASSLEGADTQYF.

This sequence joins TRBV11-2 and TRBJ2-2, with D unresolved. Trimming pared 1 base from V and 0 bases from J, leaving 6 bases between. CDR1 is SGHAT, CDR2 FQNNGV, per germline. The CDR3 covers 15 residues. CDR3 amino acids: CASSLGATNTGELFF. The CDR3 bases are TGTGCCAGCAGCTTAGGGGCTACGAACACCGGGGAGCTGTTTTTT.

The chain carries TRBV4-1 and TRBJ1-4, with D possibly matching TRBD1 (6 bases). The CDR3 contains 14 residues. The germline V gene has CDR1 MGHRA and CDR2 YSYEKL. Trimming took off 1 base at V and 8 bases at J, with 11 bases between the two ends. The DNA of the CDR3 is TGCGCCAGCAGCCAAGTACTGGGGGGCGAAAAACTGTTTTTT. Translating gives CASSQVLGGEKLFF.

This clone was detected once. The chain carries TRBV5-1 and TRBJ2-2; 7 bases agree with TRBD1. Germline trimming cut 6 bases from V and 6 bases from J; bases unmatched to any gene: 20. This CDR3 contains 18 residues. The V gene's germline CDR1 is SGHRS and CDR2 YFSETQ. The CDR3 region is CASTTHLNGQVGPGELFF. The CDR3 DNA is TGCGCCAGCACCACGCATCTAAACGGACAGGTCGGCCCCGGGGAGCTGTTTTTT.

Worth noting for this clone: A read error may be the cause here, since a much bigger clone is one base away. In the same sample, other DNA sequences code for this CDR3. The genes are TRBV11-2 and TRBJ2-7; D gene uncertain. The ends were cut back, 4 bases at V and 2 bases at J, with 3 bases in the middle. From germline, CDR1 is SGHAT and CDR2 FQNNGV. This CDR3 is 11 amino acids long. CDR3 nucleotide sequence: TGTGCCAGCAGCTCCACCTACGAGCAGTACTTC. Its protein is CASSSTYEQYF.

V gene TRBV6-4 combines with J gene TRBJ2-1, with D perhaps matching TRBD1 or TRBD2 (5 bases each). CDR1 is MRHNA and CDR2 is SNTAGT in the germline V gene. V was pared by 2 bases and J by 8 bases, with 7 bases between. The CDR3 runs to 12 residues. The DNA of the CDR3 is TGTGCCAGCAGTGACGGGGGAGATGAGCAGTTCTTC. It encodes CASSDGGDEQFF.

About this clone itself: A far larger clone differs by one base, so this is likely a read error. The sample carries other DNA sequences with the same CDR3. This chain links TRBV6-1 with TRBJ2-7; maybe TRBD1 (6 bases). The V gene's germline CDR1 is MNHNS and CDR2 SASEGT. The CDR3 length is 13 residues. The CDR3 loop is CASSETGKSEQYF. CDR3 nucleotide sequence: TGTGCCAGCAGTGAAACAGGGAAAAGCGAGCAATACTTC.

This chain links TRBV7-2 with TRBJ1-5; D is ambiguous. The CDR3 is 13 residues long. The germline V gene encodes CDR1 SGHTA and CDR2 FQGNSA. V shed 2 bases and J shed 6 bases, with 8 bases lying between them. DNA of the CDR3: TGTGCCAGCAGCTTATATGTCAGTCAGCCCCAGCATTTT. It specifies CASSLYVSQPQHF.

As concerns this clone: A far bigger clonotype differs at one base, so this is likely a read error. The chain combines TRBV6-6 with TRBJ1-3; the match to TRBD1 covers 8 bases. CDR3 length equals 15 residues. With V trimmed by 4 bases and J by 1 base, 3 bases remained unmatched. Looked up from germline, CDR1 is MNHNY and CDR2 is SVGAGI (reference sequence). This chain's CDR3 is CASSLDRASGNTIYF. The DNA of the CDR3 is TGTGCCAGCAGTTTGGACAGGGCTTCTGGAAACACCATATATTTT.

Details on this clone: A far larger clone is just one base off, so this is likely a read error. V gene TRBV7-9 combines with J gene TRBJ2-7; 9 bases are a match to TRBD1. The germline V gene encodes CDR1 SEHNR and CDR2 FQNEAQ (reference sequence). This CDR3 is built from 13 residues. V was pared by 7 bases and J by 7 bases, with 8 bases of the junction left unmatched. CDR3 amino acids: CASNPGTGREQYF. The DNA for the CDR3 is TGTGCCAGCAACCCCGGGACAGGGAGAGAGCAGTACTTC.

The rearrangement links TRBV11-2 to TRBJ1-1; no reliable D call. V was shortened by 0 bases and J by 8 bases, with 16 bases between the two germline ends. Germline V gene lookup returns CDR1 SGHAT and CDR2 FQNNGV. This CDR3 has 15 amino acids. DNA for the CDR3: TGTGCCAGCAGCTTAGATCCCCGAGGACTTTCGGAAGCTTTCTTT. Amino acid sequence: CASSLDPRGLSEAFF.